These T cell receptor beta chains were read from a single sample in a study of blood T cells in healthy people across ages. TCRdb itself ran the 5' RACE reads through MiXCR, one entry per CDR3 protein. Here the sample spans 1.5 million to 1.9 million distinct CDR3 sequences, 35% to 45% being singletons. The material sequenced was blood. The receptor source for this set is a woman aged 18-29 years in good health. The CDR3 runs from the conserved cysteine through the conserved F or W.

j_call: TRBJ2-3; v_call: TRBV4-2; cdr3_aa: CASSREAQDTQYF
j_call: TRBJ2-5; v_call: TRBV12-3/TRBV12-4; cdr3_aa: CASSIVGEETQYF
j_call: TRBJ1-2; v_call: TRBV29-1; cdr3_aa: CSGAPEGGYTF
j_call: TRBJ1-2; v_call: TRBV6-6; cdr3_aa: CASSDGYNHGYTF
j_call: TRBJ2-1; v_call: TRBV4-3; cdr3_aa: CASSKGLAGESYNEQFF
j_call: TRBJ2-7; v_call: TRBV30; cdr3_aa: CAWSAGLDYEQYF
j_call: TRBJ2-3; v_call: TRBV20-1; cdr3_aa: CSAPGSSTDTQYF
j_call: TRBJ1-1; v_call: TRBV12-3/TRBV12-4; cdr3_aa: CASSLVRNTEAFF
j_call: TRBJ2-2; v_call: TRBV6-2/TRBV6-3; cdr3_aa: CASSYAGLNTGELFF
j_call: TRBJ1-1; v_call: TRBV7-9; cdr3_aa: CASSLTWQDTLAFF
j_call: TRBJ2-3; v_call: TRBV5-1; cdr3_aa: CASRWYLTPTDTQYF
j_call: TRBJ1-2; v_call: TRBV4-3; cdr3_aa: CASSQDLANYGYTF
j_call: TRBJ2-2; v_call: TRBV5-6; cdr3_aa: CASSTGLAFSTGELFF
j_call: TRBJ2-5; v_call: TRBV6-5; cdr3_aa: CASSTGRYTETQYF
j_call: TRBJ2-7; v_call: TRBV15; cdr3_aa: CATSRGIAGSYEQYF
j_call: TRBJ2-7; v_call: TRBV5-4; cdr3_aa: CASSVEQGYEQYF
j_call: TRBJ2-3; v_call: TRBV24-1; cdr3_aa: CTTSDPGRASTDTQYF
j_call: TRBJ2-1; v_call: TRBV6-5; cdr3_aa: CASTEGSSYNEQFF
j_call: TRBJ1-1; v_call: TRBV4-1; cdr3_aa: CASSQEGGLRNTEAFF
j_call: TRBJ1-6; v_call: TRBV18; cdr3_aa: CASSPLESGNNSPLHF
j_call: TRBJ2-1; v_call: TRBV7-9; cdr3_aa: CASSNSGGPSYNEQFF
j_call: -; v_call: TRBV6-5; cdr3_aa: CASTQGRMVKTQYF
j_call: TRBJ2-1; v_call: TRBV20-1; cdr3_aa: CSARVVRGAPMDEQFF
j_call: TRBJ2-7; v_call: TRBV7-8; cdr3_aa: CASSLSAISSSYEQYF
j_call: TRBJ2-2; v_call: TRBV27; cdr3_aa: CASQDRDNTGELFF
j_call: TRBJ2-1; v_call: TRBV20-1; cdr3_aa: CRPRADHSYNEQFF
j_call: TRBJ1-4; v_call: TRBV7-2; cdr3_aa: CASSFDRRNEKLFF
j_call: TRBJ2-5; v_call: TRBV4-3; cdr3_aa: CASSQEGGRPVGETQYF
j_call: TRBJ1-6; v_call: TRBV12-3/TRBV12-4; cdr3_aa: CASSGTGENSPLHF
j_call: TRBJ2-7; v_call: TRBV7-9; cdr3_aa: CASSPGQGNNEQYF
j_call: TRBJ2-7; v_call: TRBV10-3; cdr3_aa: CAISDYLAYEQYF
j_call: -; v_call: TRBV20-1; cdr3_aa: CSASLYREFHEQYF
j_call: TRBJ1-1; v_call: TRBV5-1; cdr3_aa: CASSNQQGRNTEAFF
j_call: TRBJ1-2; v_call: TRBV30; cdr3_aa: CAWSVLKGSYGYTF
j_call: TRBJ1-1; v_call: TRBV6-5; cdr3_aa: CASSSTLGTGGRTSITEAFF
j_call: TRBJ2-7; v_call: TRBV12-3/TRBV12-4; cdr3_aa: CASSLRTEIYYEQYF
j_call: TRBJ2-1; v_call: TRBV29-1; cdr3_aa: CSSWGDRGDEQFF
j_call: TRBJ2-3; v_call: TRBV6-1; cdr3_aa: CASSDSGLGSDTQYF
j_call: TRBJ1-2; v_call: TRBV20-1; cdr3_aa: CSARAVGQGDDYTF
j_call: TRBJ2-7; v_call: TRBV20-1; cdr3_aa: CSGTGMTYEQYF
j_call: TRBJ2-1; v_call: TRBV20-1; cdr3_aa: CSARSEREGWGEQFF
j_call: TRBJ2-1; v_call: TRBV5-1; cdr3_aa: CASSSGQNTRKQFF
j_call: TRBJ2-5; v_call: TRBV6-5; cdr3_aa: CASSYPPIETQYF
j_call: TRBJ1-3; v_call: TRBV10-3; cdr3_aa: CAISEPGHSGSTIYF
j_call: TRBJ2-5; v_call: TRBV6-5; cdr3_aa: CASSSATYNEQYF
j_call: TRBJ2-1; v_call: TRBV7-9; cdr3_aa: CASREGGNNEQFF
j_call: TRBJ1-5; v_call: TRBV6-5; cdr3_aa: CASSPFDLGGNQPQHF
j_call: TRBJ2-3; v_call: TRBV20-1; cdr3_aa: CSASSRPTDTQYF
j_call: TRBJ2-1; v_call: TRBV20-1; cdr3_aa: CSAAPRGRASYNEQFF
j_call: TRBJ2-7; v_call: TRBV18; cdr3_aa: CASSPQRGGFYNEQYF